The TCR beta chain described here comes from a study of cytomegalovirus exposure and HLA in healthy donors. Study-wide results and caveats: Across donors, most TCRs were seen rarely, yet some public ones were widespread.

Germline CDR1 is SEHNR and CDR2 is FQNEAQ (reference sequence). This CDR3 is 16 amino acids long. This PCR relied on a set of 60 Vbeta primers and 13 Jbeta primers. Here immunoSEQ multiplex PCR was the method, and the copy in TCRdb shows in-frame clones only, minus some. The sample records about 210,000 clones, 75% to 80% being singletons. On this clone: What it binds is not known. At one boundary the junction diverges from the germline segment, which might be a read error.

The rearrangement links TRBV7-9 to TRBJ2-1; 8 bases map to TRBD2. The TCR sequence derives from a male donor in good health and CMV-seronegative. Source material: PBMCs. Here the CDR3 DNA reads TGTTCCAGCAGCTTCGGCGGGAGGAGCTCCTACAATGAGCAGTTCTTC. This codes for CSSSFGGRSSYNEQFF.